This T cell receptor (beta chain) was identified during a study of blood T cell repertoires in COVID-19. Study context: COVID-19 samples, acute and convalescent, were from the United States, Italy and Spain.

The CDR3 covers 17 residues. The germline V gene encodes CDR1 GTSNPN and CDR2 SVGIG (reference sequence). Trimming left V 3 bases short and J 4 bases short, with 22 bases between. Only in-frame clones appear in the TCRdb table, and some are missing; sequencing was by immunoSEQ multiplex PCR. The repertoire holds roughly 200,000 clones, with roughly 87% as singletons. Cohorts were assigned according to the clinical history that participants reported. The material sequenced was PBMCs or T cells enriched from blood (not recorded which). This receptor was obtained from a woman aged 25 to 39 who had recovered from COVID-19. V usage is TRBV30 and J usage is TRBJ2-1, with D possibly being TRBD1 (6 bases). Here the CDR3 DNA reads TGTGCCTGGAGGAAGAGATCAGGGGAGAGAATGTACAATGAGCAGTTCTTC. Amino acid sequence: CAWRKRSGERMYNEQFF.